The rows below give T cell receptor beta chains drawn from one sample of a study of response to subunit inactivated influenza vaccine. TCRdb itself ran the RT-PCR reads through MiXCR, one entry per CDR3 protein. The table has about 520,000 distinct CDR3 sequences, under 8.5% seen once; the top ten hold about 12%. The input for sequencing was PBMCs from blood, taken roughly 24 months after vaccination. The receptors come from a man in his fifties or sixties who received an inactivated influenza vaccine. Each CDR3 is given with its conserved first and last residue. D genes are given only for firm matches. Size is stated for part of the rows, as once, few or many counts, or as a class when the clone is expanded.

CDR3: CASLSTGDTGELFF; DNA: TGTGCCAGCCTCTCGACCGGGGACACCGGGGAGCTGTTTTTT; J: TRBJ2-2; size: few; V: TRBV6-1; D: -
CDR3: CASSIMSNQPQHF; DNA: TGTGCCAGCTCAATCATGAGCAATCAGCCCCAGCATTTT; J: TRBJ1-5; size: -; V: TRBV18; D: -
CDR3: CASSLRGRSQGGYTF; DNA: TGTGCCAGCAGTTTGAGGGGCAGATCCCAGGGTGGCTACACCTTC; J: TRBJ1-2; size: once; V: TRBV27; D: -
CDR3: CASSPGTASIVAEAFF; DNA: TGTGCCAGCAGTCCGGGGACGGCCTCTATCGTTGCTGAAGCTTTCTTT; J: TRBJ1-1; size: many; V: TRBV12-3/TRBV12-4; D: -
CDR3: CASDQGNQETQYF; DNA: TGCGCCAGCGATCAGGGGAACCAAGAGACCCAGTACTTC; J: TRBJ2-5; size: -; V: TRBV5-1; D: -
CDR3: CASSQGSGGRMEQYF; DNA: TGTGCCAGCAGCCAAGGTTCGGGAGGTAGGATGGAGCAGTACTTC; J: TRBJ2-7; size: -; V: TRBV4-2; D: TRBD2
CDR3: CASSLTPRGGYGYTF; DNA: TGTGCCAGCAGTCTGACTCCCCGAGGGGGCTATGGCTACACCTTC; J: TRBJ1-2; size: many; V: TRBV28; D: -
CDR3: CASSLAESQGLYGYTF; DNA: TGCGCCAGCAGCTTGGCCGAAAGTCAGGGCCTCTATGGCTACACCTTC; J: TRBJ1-2; size: few; V: TRBV5-1; D: -
CDR3: CASSSSGTGREKLFF; DNA: TGTGCCAGCAGCTCAAGTGGGACAGGGCGAGAAAAACTGTTTTTT; J: TRBJ1-4; size: many; V: TRBV7-9; D: TRBD1
CDR3: CASSLPPTGELFF; DNA: TGTGCCAGCAGCCTCCCCCCGACCGGGGAGCTGTTTTTT; J: TRBJ2-2; size: -; V: TRBV7-2; D: -
CDR3: CASSRSQGARETQYF; DNA: TGTGCCAGCAGTCGTAGTCAGGGGGCTCGGGAGACCCAGTACTTC; J: TRBJ2-5; size: -; V: TRBV25-1; D: TRBD1
CDR3: CASSQLSGARNTEAFF; DNA: TGCGCCAGCAGCCAATTGTCAGGGGCGCGGAACACTGAAGCTTTCTTT; J: TRBJ1-1; size: -; V: TRBV4-3; D: -
CDR3: CASSFRASSGNTIYF; DNA: TGTGCCAGCAGCTTTAGGGCATCCTCTGGAAACACCATATATTTT; J: TRBJ1-3; size: many; V: TRBV7-2; D: -
CDR3: CASTRGALRSEQYF; DNA: TGTGCCAGCACTCGAGGGGCCCTTCGTTCCGAGCAGTACTTC; J: TRBJ2-7; size: -; V: TRBV2; D: -
CDR3: CASSLDGHINSPLHF; DNA: TGTGCCAGCAGCTTAGACGGCCATATTAATTCACCCCTCCACTTT; J: TRBJ1-6; size: -; V: TRBV7-2; D: -
CDR3: CASSKQQQETQYF; DNA: TGTGCCAGTAGCAAACAGCAGCAAGAGACCCAGTACTTC; J: TRBJ2-5; size: -; V: TRBV19; D: -
CDR3: CASNLSGRPTGELFF; DNA: TGTGCCAGCAACCTTAGCGGGAGACCCACCGGGGAGCTGTTTTTT; J: TRBJ2-2; size: few; V: TRBV12-3/TRBV12-4; D: TRBD2
CDR3: CASSLARGGGYGYTF; DNA: TGTGCCAGCAGTTTAGCCAGGGGCGGAGGCTATGGCTACACCTTC; J: TRBJ1-2; size: many; V: TRBV12-3/TRBV12-4; D: -
CDR3: CSVRQGFYEQYF; DNA: TGCAGCGTTAGACAGGGATTCTATGAGCAGTACTTC; J: TRBJ2-7; size: few; V: TRBV29-1; D: TRBD1
CDR3: CASSIGAGGYNEQFF; DNA: TGTGCCAGTAGTATAGGGGCGGGGGGCTACAATGAGCAGTTCTTC; J: TRBJ2-1; size: many; V: TRBV19; D: TRBD2
CDR3: CSASDSSYTDTQYF; DNA: TGCAGTGCTAGCGATAGCAGTTACACAGATACGCAGTATTTT; J: TRBJ2-3; size: few; V: TRBV20-1; D: -
CDR3: CASSLDRTGPDGYTF; DNA: TGTGCCAGCAGCTTAGACCGGACAGGGCCGGATGGCTACACCTTC; J: TRBJ1-2; size: -; V: TRBV7-9; D: TRBD1
CDR3: CASRGGAKNYGYTF; DNA: TGTGCCAGCCGAGGGGGGGCCAAGAACTATGGCTACACCTTC; J: TRBJ1-2; size: few; V: TRBV6-1; D: -
CDR3: CAWSRDGYNEQFF; DNA: TGTGCCTGGAGTCGGGACGGCTACAATGAGCAGTTCTTC; J: TRBJ2-1; size: -; V: TRBV30; D: -
CDR3: CASSVGGRDTEAFF; DNA: TGTGCCAGCAGCGTAGGGGGTCGGGACACTGAAGCTTTCTTT; J: TRBJ1-1; size: many; V: TRBV9; D: -
CDR3: CASSQAWGGSTDTQYF; DNA: TGCGCCAGCAGCCAAGCCTGGGGGGGAAGCACAGATACGCAGTATTTT; J: TRBJ2-3; size: -; V: TRBV4-3; D: TRBD2
CDR3: CSARDRQSGNTIYF; DNA: TGCAGTGCTAGAGATAGACAGTCTGGAAACACCATATATTTT; J: TRBJ1-3; size: few; V: TRBV20-1; D: -
CDR3: CSVDTGPGGYTF; DNA: TGCAGCGTTGATACAGGTCCGGGAGGCTACACCTTC; J: TRBJ1-2; size: many; V: TRBV29-1; D: -
CDR3: CSARGTPPTENIQYF; DNA: TGCAGTGCTAGGGGTACTCCCCCCACGGAAAACATTCAGTACTTC; J: TRBJ2-4; size: -; V: TRBV20-1; D: -
CDR3: CASSLAGGLAGGLPTGELFF; DNA: TGCGCCAGCAGCTTGGCCGGAGGACTAGCGGGAGGGCTACCCACCGGGGAGCTGTTTTTT; J: TRBJ2-2; size: few; V: TRBV5-1; D: TRBD2
CDR3: CSARDGLAGTLIKDNEQFF; DNA: TGCAGTGCTAGAGACGGACTAGCGGGGACTCTAATAAAGGACAATGAGCAGTTCTTC; J: TRBJ2-1; size: few; V: TRBV20-1; D: TRBD2
CDR3: CASRRGLAGGEDTQYF; DNA: TGTGCCAGCAGAAGAGGACTAGCGGGAGGAGAAGATACGCAGTATTTT; J: TRBJ2-3; size: few; V: TRBV6-2/TRBV6-3; D: TRBD2
CDR3: CASSYGLAGYGEQFF; DNA: TGTGCCAGCAGTTACGGTCTAGCGGGCTACGGTGAGCAGTTCTTC; J: TRBJ2-1; size: -; V: TRBV6-5; D: TRBD2
CDR3: CASSVVQACYNQPQHF; DNA: TGTGCCAGCAGCGTAGTACAGGCTTGTTACAATCAGCCCCAGCATTTT; J: TRBJ1-5; size: -; V: TRBV9; D: -
CDR3: CASRTGDSYEQYF; DNA: TGCGCCAGCAGGACAGGGGATTCCTACGAGCAGTACTTC; J: TRBJ2-7; size: -; V: TRBV5-1; D: TRBD1
CDR3: CASSLGPGQEKAFF; DNA: TGTGCCAGCAGTTTAGGACCGGGACAGGAGAAAGCTTTCTTT; J: TRBJ1-1; size: -; V: TRBV12-3/TRBV12-4; D: TRBD1
CDR3: CASIRRGSLYEQYF; DNA: TGTGCCAGCATCCGGAGGGGATCTCTCTACGAGCAGTACTTC; J: TRBJ2-7; size: few; V: TRBV5-6; D: -
CDR3: CASSPRGLGTSGNLVHEQYF; DNA: TGCGCCAGCAGCCCTAGGGGACTTGGGACTAGCGGGAACCTTGTCCACGAGCAGTACTTC; J: TRBJ2-7; size: -; V: TRBV5-1; D: TRBD2
CDR3: CASSQDSWREVNEQYF; DNA: TGCGCCAGCAGCCAAGATTCCTGGCGGGAGGTTAACGAGCAGTACTTC; J: TRBJ2-7; size: few; V: TRBV4-3; D: TRBD2
CDR3: CASSLSGAGGEKLFF; DNA: TGTGCCAGCAGCCTCTCAGGCGCGGGAGGCGAAAAACTGTTTTTT; J: TRBJ1-4; size: many; V: TRBV7-2; D: -
CDR3: CASSQDRGNTGELFF; DNA: TGTGCCAGCAGCCAAGATAGAGGCAACACCGGGGAGCTGTTTTTT; J: TRBJ2-2; size: many; V: TRBV4-2; D: -
CDR3: CASSYSTWTGELFF; DNA: TGTGCCAGCAGTTACTCGACCTGGACCGGGGAGCTGTTTTTT; J: TRBJ2-2; size: many; V: TRBV6-5; D: -
CDR3: CSVSLAGTYNEQFF; DNA: TGCAGCGTTTCACTAGCGGGGACATACAATGAGCAGTTCTTC; J: TRBJ2-1; size: many; V: TRBV29-1; D: TRBD2
CDR3: CASSPRGTGSGEQYF; DNA: TGTGCCAGCAGTCCGCGCGGGACAGGGTCGGGCGAGCAGTACTTC; J: TRBJ2-7; size: -; V: TRBV6-1; D: TRBD1